Listed here is a single TCR beta chain. Single viable CD3+CD4+CD8-CD45RO+ cells were sorted as the memory CD4+ T cells. In germline, CDR1 is SNHLY, CDR2 FYNNEI. The V and J ends lost 7 bases and 2 bases, in that order; junction bases with no gene match: 5. The CDR3 is 15 residues long. Here immunoSEQ multiplex PCR was the method, and the copy in TCRdb shows in-frame clones only, minus some. The sample yields 80,000 or so clones, around four fifths seen once. This record belongs to a study of memory CD4+ T cells and cytomegalovirus serostatus. This sequence originates from an adult in good health and CMV-seropositive. Sequencing input: memory CD4+ T cells from blood. The V gene is TRBV2, the J gene TRBJ1-2; TRBD1 aligns across 12 bases. Written as DNA, the CDR3 is TGTGCCAGCATGCCGGGACAGGGGGCAAACTATGGCTACACCTTC. This sequence encodes CASMPGQGANYGYTF.